A single count supports the clone carrying this T cell receptor (beta chain). Its matching antigen is unknown. One end of the junction is discordant with germline, which a read error may explain. In the same sample, other DNA sequences code for this CDR3. Germline V gives CDR1 SGDLS, CDR2 YYNGEE. This CDR3 spans 14 amino acids. This record comes from a study of CD4+ T cells in melanoma. Method: immunoSEQ multiplex PCR; TCRdb's copy keeps in-frame clones and lacks some. Among over 10,000 clones, around 80% were seen once, and the ten largest hold 16%. General study results and limits: CD8+ T cell, macrophage and B cell function reportedly correlated with neoantigen-specific CD4+ T cells. In melanoma, neoantigen-specific CD4+ T cells reportedly differed in differentiation state.

The TCR comes from a human donor with melanoma. Source material: cells from a culture (not recorded whether cultured in vitro). This chain uses TRBV9 with TRBJ1-2; 7 positions match TRBD1. Here the CDR3 reads CASSADRALGGYTF. The CDR3 nucleotides are TGCGCCAGCAGCGCAGACAGGGCGCTTGGAGGCTACACCTTC.